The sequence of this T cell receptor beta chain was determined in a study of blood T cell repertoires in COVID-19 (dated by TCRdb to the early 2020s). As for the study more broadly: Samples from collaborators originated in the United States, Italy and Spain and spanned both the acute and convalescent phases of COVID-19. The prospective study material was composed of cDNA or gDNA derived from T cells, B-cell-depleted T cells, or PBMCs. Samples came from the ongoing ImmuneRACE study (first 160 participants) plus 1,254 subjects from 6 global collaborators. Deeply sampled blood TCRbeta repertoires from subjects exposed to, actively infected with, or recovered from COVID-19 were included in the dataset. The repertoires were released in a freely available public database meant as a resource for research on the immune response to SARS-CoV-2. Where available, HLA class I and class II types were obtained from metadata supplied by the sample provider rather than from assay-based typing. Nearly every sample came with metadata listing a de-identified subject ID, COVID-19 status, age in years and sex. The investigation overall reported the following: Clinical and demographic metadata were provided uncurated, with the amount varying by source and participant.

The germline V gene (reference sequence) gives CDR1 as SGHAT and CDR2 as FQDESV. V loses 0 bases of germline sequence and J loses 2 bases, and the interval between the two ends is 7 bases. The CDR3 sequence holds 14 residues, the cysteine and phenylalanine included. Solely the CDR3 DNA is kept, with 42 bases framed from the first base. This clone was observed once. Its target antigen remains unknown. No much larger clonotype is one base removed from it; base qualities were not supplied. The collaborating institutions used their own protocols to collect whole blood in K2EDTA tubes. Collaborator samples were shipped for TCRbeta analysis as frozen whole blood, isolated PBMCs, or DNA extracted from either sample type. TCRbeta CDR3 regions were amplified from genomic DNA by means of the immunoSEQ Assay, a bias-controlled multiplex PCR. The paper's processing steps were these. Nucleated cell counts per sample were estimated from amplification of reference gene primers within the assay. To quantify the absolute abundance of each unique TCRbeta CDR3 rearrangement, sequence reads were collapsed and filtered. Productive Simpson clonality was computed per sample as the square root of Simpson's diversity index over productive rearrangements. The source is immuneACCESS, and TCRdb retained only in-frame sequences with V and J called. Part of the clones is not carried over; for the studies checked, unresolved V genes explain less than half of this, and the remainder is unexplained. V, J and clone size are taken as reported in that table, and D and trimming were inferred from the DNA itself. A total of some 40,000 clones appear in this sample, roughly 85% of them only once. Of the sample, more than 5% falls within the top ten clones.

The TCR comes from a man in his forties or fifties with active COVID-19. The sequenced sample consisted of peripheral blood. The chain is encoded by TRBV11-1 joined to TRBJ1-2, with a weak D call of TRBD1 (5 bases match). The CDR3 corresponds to CASSLAPGNYGYTF. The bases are TGTGCCAGCAGCTTAGCCCCAGGGAACTATGGCTACACCTTC.